A selection of T cell receptor beta chains follows, all from one sample in a study of chemoradiotherapy in HPV16-positive cancers. Clones were sequenced by immunoSEQ multiplex PCR, and TCRdb holds only the in-frame ones, with some missing. Here the sample spans approximately 19,000 clones, approximately 86% being singletons. Here the sequenced sample was blood, taken from a patient who underwent chemoradiotherapy. The receptor source for this set is a human donor with HPV-associated anogenital cancer. The CDR3 runs from the conserved cysteine through the conserved F or W. The D gene is left open where the match is weak. The size entry is marked missing in some rows and otherwise reads once, few, many or a size class.

cdr3_aa	cdr3_nt	j_call	d_call	clone_size	v_call
CSVVPGQGSPYEQYF	TGCAGCGTTGTACCGGGACAGGGTTCCCCCTACGAGCAGTACTTC	TRBJ2-7	TRBD1	-	TRBV29-1
CALGQGADTFQETQYF	TGCGCCTTAGGACAGGGGGCAGACACATTCCAAGAGACCCAGTACTTC	TRBJ2-5	TRBD1	-	TRBV30
CASSGQKQETQYF	TGTGCCAGCAGTGGACAGAAACAAGAGACCCAGTACTTC	TRBJ2-5	-	once	TRBV2
CAWSAPLAVFLEQYF	TGTGCCTGGAGCGCCCCTCTAGCGGTGTTTTTGGAGCAGTACTTC	TRBJ2-7	TRBD2	-	TRBV30
CASSLGQLAGGQETQYF	TGCGCCAGCAGCTTGGGCCAACTAGCGGGGGGCCAAGAGACCCAGTACTTC	TRBJ2-5	TRBD2	-	TRBV5-1
CASSLDSLLMNTEAFF	TGTGCCAGCAGCTTAGACAGTCTACTTATGAACACTGAAGCTTTCTTT	TRBJ1-1	-	-	TRBV7-2
CAWTYSAGELFF	TGTGCCTGGACCTATAGTGCCGGGGAGCTGTTTTTT	TRBJ2-2	-	-	TRBV30
CASSPRLAGGANTGELFF	TGTGCCAGCAGCCCACGACTAGCGGGGGGCGCGAACACCGGGGAGCTGTTTTTT	TRBJ2-2	TRBD2	-	TRBV11-2
CASSAADTQETQYF	TGCGCCAGCAGTGCAGCGGATACACAAGAGACCCAGTACTTC	TRBJ2-5	-	-	TRBV10-1
CASSLTGGGKDTQYF	TGTGCCAGCAGCCTGACAGGGGGCGGGAAAGATACGCAGTATTTT	TRBJ2-3	TRBD1	-	TRBV5-4
CASSAGVNYGYTF	TGTGCCAGCAGTGCCGGGGTGAACTATGGCTACACCTTC	TRBJ1-2	-	-	TRBV6-6
CASSYRTGLEQYF	TGTGCCAGCAGTTACCGGACAGGTCTCGAGCAGTACTTC	TRBJ2-7	TRBD1	-	TRBV6-5
CASSSAVGLVYGYTF	TGCGCCAGCAGCTCGGCAGTGGGACTAGTCTATGGCTACACCTTC	TRBJ1-2	-	-	TRBV5-1
CASSETYTGNSPLHF	TGTGCCAGCAGTGAAACGTATACCGGGAATTCACCCCTCCACTTT	TRBJ1-6	-	once	TRBV6-1
CASRRDSQTGELFF	TGTGCCAGCAGGAGGGACAGCCAAACCGGGGAGCTGTTTTTT	TRBJ2-2	TRBD1	-	TRBV6-5
CASSVRQENTEAFF	TGTGCCAGCAGCGTAAGGCAGGAGAACACTGAAGCTTTCTTT	TRBJ1-1	-	-	TRBV9
CASSTRRETEAFF	TGTGCCAGCAGTACCCGTCGGGAGACTGAAGCTTTCTTT	TRBJ1-1	-	-	TRBV6-1
CSVGDGVVTDTQYF	TGCAGCGTGGGGGACGGGGTGGTCACAGATACGCAGTATTTT	TRBJ2-3	-	few	TRBV29-1
CASSPRGSPPTEAFF	TGTGCCAGCAGCCCCCGCGGAAGCCCTCCGACTGAAGCTTTCTTT	TRBJ1-1	-	-	TRBV4-2
CASSLAPKQGRPLHF	TGTGCCAGCAGCTTGGCCCCGAAACAGGGCAGGCCCCTCCACTTT	TRBJ1-6	-	-	TRBV5-5
CASSASYEQYF	TGTGCCAGCAGCGCATCTTACGAGCAGTACTTC	TRBJ2-7	-	-	TRBV7-9
CASSSDVSYNEQFF	TGTGCCAGCAGCTCGGACGTCTCCTACAATGAGCAGTTCTTC	TRBJ2-1	-	once	TRBV7-3
CASSTGDNPGNTIYF	TGCGCCAGCAGCACCGGAGACAACCCTGGAAACACCATATATTTT	TRBJ1-3	-	once	TRBV5-1
CASSGQRPNSYEQYF	TGTGCCAGCAGTGGACAGCGACCCAACTCCTACGAGCAGTACTTC	TRBJ2-7	-	-	TRBV6-1
CATSREDTYSNQPQHF	TGTGCCACCAGCAGGGAGGACACATATAGCAATCAGCCCCAGCATTTT	TRBJ1-5	-	once	TRBV15
CASSSPQAPYEQYF	TGTGCCAGCAGCTCCCCCCAGGCTCCCTACGAGCAGTACTTC	TRBJ2-7	-	-	TRBV9
CASSKIAGGSPGELFF	TGTGCCAGCAGCAAAATAGCGGGAGGGAGTCCCGGGGAGCTGTTTTTT	TRBJ2-2	TRBD2	-	TRBV7-6
CAWSVKGAVGYTF	TGTGCCTGGAGTGTGAAGGGGGCCGTTGGCTACACCTTC	TRBJ1-2	TRBD1	-	TRBV30
CASSPLGVTNYGYTF	TGTGCCAGCAGTCCCTTAGGGGTAACTAACTATGGCTACACCTTC	TRBJ1-2	-	-	TRBV28
CASQGTGLNQPQHF	TGTGCCAGCCAGGGGACGGGCCTCAATCAGCCCCAGCATTTT	TRBJ1-5	-	-	TRBV6-5
CASSARQGVGEQYF	TGTGCCAGCAGTGCCCGACAGGGGGTGGGCGAGCAGTACTTC	TRBJ2-7	TRBD1	-	TRBV6-5
CASSRTSGSTDTQYF	TGTGCCAGTAGTAGAACTAGCGGGAGTACAGATACGCAGTATTTT	TRBJ2-3	TRBD2	-	TRBV19
CASSVQESTEAFF	TGTGCCAGCAGTGTACAGGAGAGCACTGAAGCTTTCTTT	TRBJ1-1	-	-	TRBV2
CASSPTLGGGHFGTDTQYF	TGTGCCAGCAGCCCCACATTAGGGGGGGGCCATTTCGGCACAGATACGCAGTATTTT	TRBJ2-3	-	-	TRBV9
CASSLGGAYYNEQFF	TGTGCCAGCAGTTTAGGGGGGGCTTATTACAATGAGCAGTTCTTC	TRBJ2-1	-	-	TRBV27
CASGLRVRAGAGNTIYF	TGTGCTAGTGGTTTAAGGGTCCGCGCGGGGGCTGGAAACACCATATATTTT	TRBJ1-3	-	-	TRBV12-5
CASSLGGKNTGELFF	TGTGCCAGCAGCTTAGGGGGCAAGAACACCGGGGAGCTGTTTTTT	TRBJ2-2	-	few	TRBV11-3
CASSSQQGVTEAFF	TGTGCCAGCAGCTCCCAACAGGGGGTCACTGAAGCTTTCTTT	TRBJ1-1	TRBD1	-	TRBV9
CASSLGQGGRLLSYEQYF	TGTGCCAGCAGCTTAGGGCAGGGGGGGCGACTCCTCTCCTACGAGCAGTACTTC	TRBJ2-7	-	-	TRBV7-9
CASRAGGGGEQYF	TGTGCCAGCAGGGCCGGCGGAGGGGGCGAGCAGTACTTC	TRBJ2-7	-	-	TRBV2
CASSLRNTGELFF	TGTGCCAGCAGCCTACGGAACACCGGGGAGCTGTTTTTT	TRBJ2-2	-	-	TRBV9
CASSETGLGDREQFF	TGCGCCAGCTCTGAGACGGGACTGGGGGATCGGGAGCAGTTCTTC	TRBJ2-1	-	-	TRBV5-1
CASSTARNSPLHF	TGTGCCAGTAGTACAGCTAGGAATTCACCCCTCCACTTT	TRBJ1-6	-	few	TRBV19
CASNEAAPTDTQYF	TGTGCCAGCAATGAAGCGGCCCCCACAGATACGCAGTATTTT	TRBJ2-3	-	-	TRBV7-9
CASTNFVDGTYEQYF	TGCGCCAGCACTAACTTCGTCGACGGTACCTACGAGCAGTACTTC	TRBJ2-7	-	once	TRBV4-1